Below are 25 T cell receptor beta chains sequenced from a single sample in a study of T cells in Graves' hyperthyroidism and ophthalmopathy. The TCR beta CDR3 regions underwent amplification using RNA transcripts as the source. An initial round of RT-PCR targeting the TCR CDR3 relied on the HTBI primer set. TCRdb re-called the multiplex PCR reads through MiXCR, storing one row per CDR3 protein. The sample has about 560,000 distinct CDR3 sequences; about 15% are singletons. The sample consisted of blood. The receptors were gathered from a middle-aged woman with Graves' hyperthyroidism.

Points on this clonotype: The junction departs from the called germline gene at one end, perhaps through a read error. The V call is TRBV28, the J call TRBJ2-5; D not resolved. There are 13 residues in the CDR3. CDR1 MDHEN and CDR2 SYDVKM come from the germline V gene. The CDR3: CAGSLSVLETQYF. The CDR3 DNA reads TGTGCCGGCAGTTTGTCAGTCCTCGAGACCCAGTACTTC.

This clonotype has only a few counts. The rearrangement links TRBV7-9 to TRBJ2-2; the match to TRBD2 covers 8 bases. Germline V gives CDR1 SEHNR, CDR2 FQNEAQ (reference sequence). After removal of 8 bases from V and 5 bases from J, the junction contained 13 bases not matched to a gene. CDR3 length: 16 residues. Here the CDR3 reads CASPPVLAGGTGELFF. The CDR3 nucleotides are TGTGCCAGCCCTCCGGTCCTGGCGGGAGGAACCGGGGAGCTGTTTTTT.

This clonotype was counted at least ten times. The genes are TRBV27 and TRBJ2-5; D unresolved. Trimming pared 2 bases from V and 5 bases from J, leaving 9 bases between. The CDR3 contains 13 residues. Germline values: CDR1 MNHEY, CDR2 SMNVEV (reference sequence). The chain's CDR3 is CASSLAPRETQYF. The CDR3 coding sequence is TGTGCCAGCAGTTTAGCCCCCCGGGAGACCCAGTACTTC.

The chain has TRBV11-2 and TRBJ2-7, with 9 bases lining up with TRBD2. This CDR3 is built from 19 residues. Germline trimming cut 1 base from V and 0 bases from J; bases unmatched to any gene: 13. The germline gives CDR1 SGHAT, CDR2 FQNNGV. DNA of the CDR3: TGTGCCAGCAGCTTAGCGTCGCTACACATAGCGGGAGACTCCTACGAGCAGTACTTC. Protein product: CASSLASLHIAGDSYEQYF.

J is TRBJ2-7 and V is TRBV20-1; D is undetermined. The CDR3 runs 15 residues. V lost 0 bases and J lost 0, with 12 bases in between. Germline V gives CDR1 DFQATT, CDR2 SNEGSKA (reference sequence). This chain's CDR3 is CSARDRVANSYEQYF. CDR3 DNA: TGCAGTGCTAGAGATCGGGTAGCTAACTCCTACGAGCAGTACTTC.

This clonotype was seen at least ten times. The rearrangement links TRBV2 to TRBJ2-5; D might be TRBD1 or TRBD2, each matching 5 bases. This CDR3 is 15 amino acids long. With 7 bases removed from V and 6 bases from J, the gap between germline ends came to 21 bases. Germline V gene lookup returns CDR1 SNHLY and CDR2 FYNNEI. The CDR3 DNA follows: TGTGCCAGCACTCCACAAGGGACCTCGGCGAAGACCCAGTACTTC. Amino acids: CASTPQGTSAKTQYF.

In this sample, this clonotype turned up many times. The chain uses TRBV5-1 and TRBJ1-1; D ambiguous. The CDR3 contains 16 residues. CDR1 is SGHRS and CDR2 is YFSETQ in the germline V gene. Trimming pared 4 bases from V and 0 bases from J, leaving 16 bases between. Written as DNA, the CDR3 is TGCGCCAGCAGCCTTGGGTCCGGAGTCGTGAACACTGAAGCTTTCTTT. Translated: CASSLGSGVVNTEAFF.

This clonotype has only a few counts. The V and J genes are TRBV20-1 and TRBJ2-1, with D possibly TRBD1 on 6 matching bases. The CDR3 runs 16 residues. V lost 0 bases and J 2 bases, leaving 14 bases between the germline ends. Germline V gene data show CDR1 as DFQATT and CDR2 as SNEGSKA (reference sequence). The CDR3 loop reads CSARDMGHSTYNEQFF. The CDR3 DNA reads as TGCAGTGCTAGAGATATGGGACACTCCACCTACAATGAGCAGTTCTTC.

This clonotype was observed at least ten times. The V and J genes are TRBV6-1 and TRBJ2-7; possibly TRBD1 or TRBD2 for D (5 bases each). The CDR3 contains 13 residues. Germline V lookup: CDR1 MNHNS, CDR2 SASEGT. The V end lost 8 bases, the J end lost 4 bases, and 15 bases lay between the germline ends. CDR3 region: CASSPGPEYEQYF. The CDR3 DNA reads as TGTGCCAGCTCGCCGGGGCCCGAGTACGAGCAGTACTTC.

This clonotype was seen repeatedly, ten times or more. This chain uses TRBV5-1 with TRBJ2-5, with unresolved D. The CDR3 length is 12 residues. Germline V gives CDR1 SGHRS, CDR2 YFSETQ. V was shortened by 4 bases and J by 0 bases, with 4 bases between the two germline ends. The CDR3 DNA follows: TGCGCCAGCAGCACGGACCAAGAGACCCAGTACTTC. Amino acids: CASSTDQETQYF.

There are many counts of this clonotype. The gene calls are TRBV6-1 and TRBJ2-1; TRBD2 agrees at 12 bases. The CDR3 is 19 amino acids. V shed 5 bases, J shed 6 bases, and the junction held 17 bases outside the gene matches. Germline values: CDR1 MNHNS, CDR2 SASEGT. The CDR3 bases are TGTGCCAGCAGTCAGACTAGCGGGAGTTCCACACCTTACCTCAATGAGCAGTTCTTC. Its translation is CASSQTSGSSTPYLNEQFF.

The CDR3 sequence: CASKGGRDSPVAYF. CDR3 in DNA: TGTGCCAGCAAAGGAGGACGGGACAGCCCTGTGGCGTACTTC. The gene calls are TRBV6-1 and TRBJ2-5, with TRBD1 matching over 7 bases. The CDR3 runs to 14 residues. J lost 13 bases, V lost 7 bases, and 18 bases had no gene match. Germline V lookup: CDR1 MNHNS, CDR2 SASEGT.

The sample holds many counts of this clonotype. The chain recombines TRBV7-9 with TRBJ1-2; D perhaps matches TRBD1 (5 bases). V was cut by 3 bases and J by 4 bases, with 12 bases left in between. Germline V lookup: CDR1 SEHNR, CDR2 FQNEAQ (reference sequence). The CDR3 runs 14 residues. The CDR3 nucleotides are TGTGCCAGCAGCTTGAACAACGGGGGCTATGGCTACACCTTC. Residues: CASSLNNGGYGYTF. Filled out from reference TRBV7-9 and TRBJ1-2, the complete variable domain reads DTGVSQNPRHKITKRGQNVTFRCDPISEHNRLYWYRQTLGQGPEFLTYFQNEAQLEKSRLLSDRFSAERPKGSFSTLEIQRTEQGDSAMYLCASSLNNGGYGYTFGSGTRLTVV.

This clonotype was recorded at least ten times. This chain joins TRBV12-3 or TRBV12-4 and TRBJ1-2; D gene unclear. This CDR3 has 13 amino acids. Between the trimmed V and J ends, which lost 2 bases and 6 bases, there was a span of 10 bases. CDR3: CASSLNGKDGYTF. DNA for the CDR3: TGTGCCAGCAGTTTAAACGGGAAAGATGGCTACACCTTC.

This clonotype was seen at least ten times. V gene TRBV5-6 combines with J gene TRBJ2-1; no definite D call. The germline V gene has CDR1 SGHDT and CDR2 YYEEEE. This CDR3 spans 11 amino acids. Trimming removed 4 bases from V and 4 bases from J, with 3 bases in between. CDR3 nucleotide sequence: TGTGCCAGCAGCACTTACAATGAGCAGTTCTTC. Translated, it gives CASSTYNEQFF.

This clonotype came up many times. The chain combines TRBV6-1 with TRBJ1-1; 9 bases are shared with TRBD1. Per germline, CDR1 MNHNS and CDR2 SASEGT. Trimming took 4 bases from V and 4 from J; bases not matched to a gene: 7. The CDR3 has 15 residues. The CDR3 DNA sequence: TGTGCCAGCAGTGCGCTGACAGGGGGAGGCACTGAAGCTTTCTTT. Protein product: CASSALTGGGTEAFF.

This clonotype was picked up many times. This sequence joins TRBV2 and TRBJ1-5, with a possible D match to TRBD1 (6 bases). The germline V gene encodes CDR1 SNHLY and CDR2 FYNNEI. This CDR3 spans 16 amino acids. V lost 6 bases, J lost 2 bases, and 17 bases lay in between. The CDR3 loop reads CASSDTTGIGNQPQHF. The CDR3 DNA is TGTGCCAGCAGCGACACGACAGGTATTGGCAATCAGCCCCAGCATTTT. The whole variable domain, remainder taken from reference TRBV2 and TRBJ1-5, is EPEVTQTPSHQVTQMGQEVILRCVPISNHLYFYWYRQILGQKVEFLVSFYNNEISEKSEIFDDQFSVERPDGSNFTLKIRSTKLEDSAMYFCASSDTTGIGNQPQHFGDGTRLSIL.

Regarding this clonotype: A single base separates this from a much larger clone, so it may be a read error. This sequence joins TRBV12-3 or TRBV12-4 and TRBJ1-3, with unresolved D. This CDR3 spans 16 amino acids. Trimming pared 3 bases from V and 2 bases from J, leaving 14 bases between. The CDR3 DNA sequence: TGTGCCAGCAGTTTTTTTTCAGTACCAGCTGGAAACACCATATATTTT. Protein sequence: CASSFFSVPAGNTIYF.

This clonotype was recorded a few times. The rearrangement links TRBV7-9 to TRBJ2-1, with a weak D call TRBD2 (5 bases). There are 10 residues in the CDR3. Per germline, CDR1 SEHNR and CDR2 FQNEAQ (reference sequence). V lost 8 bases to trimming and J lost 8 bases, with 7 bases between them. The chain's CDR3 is CASSRDEQFF. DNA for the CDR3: TGTGCCAGCTCGAGGGATGAGCAGTTCTTC.

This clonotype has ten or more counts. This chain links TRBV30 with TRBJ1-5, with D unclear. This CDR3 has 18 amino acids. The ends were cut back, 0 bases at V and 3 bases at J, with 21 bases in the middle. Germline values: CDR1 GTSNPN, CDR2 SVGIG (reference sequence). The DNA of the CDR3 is TGTGCCTGGAGTGTAGTCGGGTTCAGGTCCCCGGACAATCAGCCCCAGCATTTT. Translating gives CAWSVVGFRSPDNQPQHF.

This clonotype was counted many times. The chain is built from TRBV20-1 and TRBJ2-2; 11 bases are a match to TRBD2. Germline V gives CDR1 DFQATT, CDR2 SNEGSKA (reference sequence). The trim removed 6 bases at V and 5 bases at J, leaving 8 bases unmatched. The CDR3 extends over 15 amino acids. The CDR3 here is CSAPGTSGPTGELFF. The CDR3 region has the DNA TGCAGTGCCCCGGGGACTAGCGGTCCTACCGGGGAGCTGTTTTTT.

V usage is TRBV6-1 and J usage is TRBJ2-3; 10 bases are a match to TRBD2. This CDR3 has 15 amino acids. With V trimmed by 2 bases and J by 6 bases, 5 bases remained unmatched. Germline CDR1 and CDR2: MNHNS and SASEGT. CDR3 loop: CASSEMVAGGDTQYF. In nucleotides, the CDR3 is TGTGCCAGCAGTGAAATGGTAGCGGGAGGCGATACGCAGTATTTT.

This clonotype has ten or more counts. The CDR3 loop is CSARSRGGDGDQETQYF. In nucleotides, the CDR3 is TGCAGTGCTAGATCCCGGGGGGGGGATGGGGACCAAGAGACCCAGTACTTC. J is TRBJ2-5 and V is TRBV20-1; 8 nucleotides agree with TRBD2. Trimming at V came to 2 bases and at J to 0 bases, leaving 11 bases not matched to a gene. CDR1 and CDR2 (germline): DFQATT, SNEGSKA (reference sequence). The CDR3 is 17 amino acids.

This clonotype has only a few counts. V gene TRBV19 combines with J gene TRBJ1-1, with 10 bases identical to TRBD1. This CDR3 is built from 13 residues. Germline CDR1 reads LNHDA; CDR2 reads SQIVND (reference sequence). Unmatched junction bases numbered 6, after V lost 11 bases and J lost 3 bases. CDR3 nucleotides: TGTGCCGCCCGGGACAGGGGTGACACTGAAGCTTTCTTT. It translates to CAARDRGDTEAFF.

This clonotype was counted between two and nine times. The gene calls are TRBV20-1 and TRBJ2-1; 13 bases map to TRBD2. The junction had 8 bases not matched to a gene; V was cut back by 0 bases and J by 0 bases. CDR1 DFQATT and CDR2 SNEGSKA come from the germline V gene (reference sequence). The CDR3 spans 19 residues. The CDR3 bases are TGCAGTGCTAGAGACCCGGGACTAGCGGGACTGGGCTCCTACAATGAGCAGTTCTTC. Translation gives CSARDPGLAGLGSYNEQFF.